Below are 19 T cell receptor beta chains sequenced from a single sample in a study of PD-1 blockade in classical Hodgkin lymphoma. As to time point: cycle 4 day 1 (C4D1), after more than 5 weeks of nivolumab. Relapse was seen in all patients after autologous stem cell transplantation, and brentuximab vedotin exposure was variable. The protocol was immunoSEQ multiplex PCR, while the TCRdb copy is restricted to in-frame clones and leaves out a portion. The data show about 24,000 clones, 72% seen once. Sample: peripheral blood mononuclear cells (PBMCs), taken before the fourth cycle of nivolumab. The receptors stem from a human donor with classical Hodgkin lymphoma.

This clone was counted only a few times. The rearrangement uses TRBV10-3 and TRBJ2-7; perhaps TRBD2 as D (6 bases). Trimming took 4 bases from V and 2 from J, leaving 15 bases between them. CDR1 is ENHRY and CDR2 is SYGVKD in the germline V gene. The CDR3 totals 15 residues. CDR3 sequence: CAISGGADAAYEQYF. The CDR3 nucleotides read TGTGCCATCAGTGGCGGGGCGGACGCTGCCTACGAGCAGTACTTC.

This clone was counted between two and nine times. The CDR3 nucleotides are TGTGCCAGCAGCCCAAATAGCTTCTACGCGAGGGGTTCTAACTATGGCTACACCTTC. It yields the protein CASSPNSFYARGSNYGYTF. The chain is built from TRBV5-5 and TRBJ1-2, with a possible D match to TRBD1 (5 bases). Looked up from germline, CDR1 is SGHKS and CDR2 is YYEKEE (reference sequence). The V gene lost 4 bases and the J gene lost 0 bases, with 25 bases spanning the gap. The length of the CDR3 is 19 residues.

A few counts support this clone. This chain uses TRBV4-1 with TRBJ2-1; D not resolved. V was cut by 1 base and J by 11 bases, with 9 bases left in between. Germline assignment: CDR1 MGHRA and CDR2 YSYEKL. The CDR3 is 12 residues long. CDR3: CASSQGVHQQFF. Written as DNA, the CDR3 is TGCGCCAGCAGCCAAGGGGTTCATCAGCAGTTCTTC.

The sample holds a few counts of this clone. The chain has TRBV6-5 and TRBJ2-7; D is ambiguous. Germline V gives CDR1 MNHEY, CDR2 SVGAGI. Trimming took 0 bases from V and 3 from J, leaving 6 bases between them. The CDR3 totals 13 residues. CDR3 coding DNA: TGTGCCAGCAGTTACTCGGAAAACTACGAGCAGTACTTC. This encodes CASSYSENYEQYF.

The rearrangement uses TRBV29-1 and TRBJ2-1; a weak D match, TRBD2 (6 bases). This CDR3 region has 15 residues. Germline CDR1 SQVTM, CDR2 ANQGSEA. V was clipped by 8 bases and J by 9 bases, with 26 bases between them. CDR3 amino acids: CSTQPHGGAGGEQFF. CDR3 in DNA: TGCAGCACCCAACCCCATGGCGGGGCAGGCGGTGAGCAGTTCTTC.

This chain uses TRBV11-3 with TRBJ2-2; TRBD1 agrees at 8 bases. V lost 2 bases to trimming and J lost 6 bases; unmatched junction nucleotides: 2. Germline V lookup: CDR1 SGHNT, CDR2 YENEEA. CDR3 size: 14 residues. The CDR3 nucleotides are TGTGCCAGCAGCTTAAACAGGGGGTCCGGGGAGCTGTTTTTT. As protein: CASSLNRGSGELFF.

In regard to this clone: A junction end diverges from the germline sequence, so it may reflect a read error. The chain links TRBV15 to TRBJ2-7; D remains ambiguous. The germline CDR1 and CDR2 sequences are LNHNV and YYDKDF (reference sequence). The CDR3 consists of 15 residues. The chain's CDR3 is CATSRPDILSDVRHF. CDR3 DNA: TGTGCCACCAGCAGACCCGACATTCTCTCTGACGTTCGCCACTTC.

The chain couples TRBV15 to TRBJ1-1; no reliable D call. With 0 bases removed from V and 6 bases from J, the gap between germline ends came to 11 bases. This CDR3 region has 14 residues. The germline CDR1 and CDR2 sequences are LNHNV and YYDKDF (reference sequence). CDR3 loop: CATSRDGSGSEAFF. CDR3 DNA: TGTGCCACCAGCAGAGATGGGTCCGGGTCTGAAGCTTTCTTT.

The chain joins TRBV5-1 to TRBJ2-3; D is possibly TRBD1 or TRBD2 (5 bases each). The CDR3 has 14 residues. V lost 7 bases and J lost 3, with 15 bases in between. The germline CDR1 and CDR2 sequences are SGHRS and YFSETQ. The CDR3 bases are TGCGCCAGCTCCTCGGGACCCTCAACAGATACGCAGTATTTT. It encodes CASSSGPSTDTQYF.

This clone appeared once. The chain employs TRBV2 and TRBJ1-6; the match to TRBD1 covers 9 bases. The CDR3 consists of 14 residues. J gave up 6 bases and V 6 bases, and 3 bases lay outside the gene matches. Looked up from germline, CDR1 is SNHLY and CDR2 is FYNNEI. This CDR3 reads CASRRQGVNSPLHF. The CDR3 coding sequence is TGTGCCAGCAGACGACAGGGGGTTAATTCACCCCTCCACTTT.

The V call is TRBV14, the J call TRBJ1-6, with 9 bases lining up with TRBD1. After removal of 5 bases from V and 9 bases from J, the junction contained 8 bases not matched to a gene. CDR3 length: 15 residues. Per germline, CDR1 SGHDN and CDR2 FVKESK. CDR3 nucleotides: TGTGCCAGCAGCTCGACAGGGGGTAGGGTTTCACCCCTCCACTTT. It yields the protein CASSSTGGRVSPLHF.

The chain joins TRBV6-6 to TRBJ1-1; TRBD1 agrees at 10 bases. V lost 5 bases, J lost 4 bases, and 4 bases stayed unmatched. Germline CDR1 and CDR2: MNHNY and SVGAGI (reference sequence). The CDR3 has 14 residues. In DNA form, the CDR3 reads TGTGCCAGCAGTCGGCGGACAGGGGGCACTGAAGCTTTCTTT. Translated, it gives CASSRRTGGTEAFF.

The rearrangement links TRBV29-1 to TRBJ2-5, with TRBD1 matching over 8 bases. J gave up 8 bases and V 8 bases, and 7 bases lay outside the gene matches. The germline CDR1 and CDR2 sequences are SQVTM and ANQGSEA. CDR3 length equals 11 residues. In DNA form, the CDR3 reads TGCAGCAGCAGGGGGCTTGACACCCAGTACTTC. It yields the protein CSSRGLDTQYF.

The rearrangement links TRBV2 to TRBJ1-5; TRBD1 might be the D (6 bases). Germline values: CDR1 SNHLY, CDR2 FYNNEI. V lost 7 bases and J lost 0, with 13 bases in between. This CDR3 region has 15 residues. The CDR3, as DNA: TGTGCCAGCAAACAAACAGGGAGTAGCAATCAGCCCCAGCATTTT. This encodes CASKQTGSSNQPQHF.

The chain has TRBV5-1 and TRBJ2-3, with a weak D call TRBD1 (5 bases). CDR3 size: 14 residues. Germline-derived CDR1 and CDR2 are SGHRS and YFSETQ. Trimming took 0 bases from V and 5 from J, leaving 10 bases between them. The CDR3 is CASSLGGPEDTQYF. CDR3 nucleotides: TGCGCCAGCAGCTTGGGGGGCCCCGAAGATACGCAGTATTTT.

The V and J genes are TRBV2 and TRBJ1-1; no clear D. Germline V CDR1 and CDR2: SNHLY, FYNNEI. V was shortened by 8 bases and J by 1 base, with 8 bases between the two germline ends. The CDR3 length is 12 residues. In DNA form, the CDR3 reads TGTGCCAGCGATAGTTGGAACACTGAAGCTTTCTTT. Protein: CASDSWNTEAFF.

The V gene is TRBV28, the J gene TRBJ1-2; 7 bases line up with TRBD1. The V and J ends lost 5 bases and 7 bases, in that order; junction bases with no gene match: 7. The CDR3 is made up of 13 amino acids. The germline gives CDR1 MDHEN, CDR2 SYDVKM. CDR3 amino acids: CASSTTGVRGYTF. The CDR3 DNA is TGTGCCAGCAGTACTACAGGGGTGCGTGGCTACACCTTC.

The rearrangement links TRBV30 to TRBJ2-7; D unclear. The germline CDR1 and CDR2 sequences are GTSNPN and SVGIG (reference sequence). The CDR3 is 13 residues long. V was trimmed by 4 bases and J by 6 bases, leaving 16 bases between them. The DNA of the CDR3 is TGTGCCTGGATACGGCCGACACCTGGCGAGCAGTACTTC. This sequence encodes CAWIRPTPGEQYF.

The chain has TRBV5-1 and TRBJ1-3, with 9 bases aligning to TRBD1. CDR1 and CDR2 from the germline V gene are SGHRS and YFSETQ. After removal of 0 bases from V and 2 bases from J, the junction contained 0 bases not matched to a gene. The CDR3 is 15 residues long. The CDR3 DNA follows: TGCGCCAGCAGCTTGGGACAGGGGGCTGGAAACACCATATATTTT. Amino acids: CASSLGQGAGNTIYF.